The sequence of this TCR beta chain was determined in a study of identical twins. TCRdb processed the 5' RACE reads anew with MiXCR; each CDR3 protein has one entry. The repertoire has 500,000 to 550,000 distinct CDR3 sequences, 22% of them found once; the top ten carry 0.91%. CDR3 length: 15 residues. V was pared by 5 bases and J by 3 bases, with 15 bases between. The germline V gene has CDR1 SEHNR and CDR2 FQNEAQ (reference sequence). This same sample was also part of a study on T cells expressing NK-cell markers.

The TCR originated in a woman aged 18-35 years in good health. The gene calls are TRBV7-9 and TRBJ2-3; D possibly uses TRBD1 or TRBD2 (5 bases each). Sequenced material: CD4+ T cells sorted from blood. DNA of the CDR3: TGTGCCAGCAGCCCCACCGGGACGGCGACAGATACGCAGTATTTT. Residues: CASSPTGTATDTQYF.